This TCR beta chain was captured in a study of blood T cell repertoires in COVID-19. Across the study: Donors in the United States, Italy and Spain gave samples during acute or convalescent COVID-19.

Seattle participants joined during active infection and were tracked over time. Germline assignment: CDR1 SGHAT and CDR2 FQNNGV. The CDR3 sequence is 17 residues long. V lost 3 bases and J lost 2; bases outside the gene matches: 9. Per the original data handling: Quantification of nucleated cells was approximated via reference gene primer amplification. Produced via immunoSEQ multiplex PCR; TCRdb's table is partial and in-frame only. Clone size and V and J calls were adopted from that table, with D and trimming inferred from the DNA. Of 250,000 to 300,000 clones in the sample, less than 90% were seen once.

The sequenced sample consisted of peripheral blood. This clonotype was obtained from a woman between 25 and 40 years old with COVID-19, enrolled during active disease. This sequence joins TRBV11-2 and TRBJ2-2, with 7 bases identical to TRBD1. The DNA of the CDR3 is TGTGCCAGCAGCTTTAACCCGGGGACAGACAACACCGGGGAGCTGTTTTTT. It codes for CASSFNPGTDNTGELFF.